The 26 T cell receptor beta chains reported below all come from one sample, sequenced in a study of blood T cells in healthy people across ages (dated by TCRdb to between 2014 and 2017). The library was generated by 5' RACE. Instrument on record: Illumina HiSeq 2500. A second PCR of about 6 to 11 cycles was performed with a sample-barcoded 5' primer and a J-beta primer mix. The public reads were quality trimmed at Q25 with fastp and then assembled into clones with MiXCR by TCRdb, keeping productive beta chains. CDR3 protein sequences are deduplicated, and each keeps its most common genes and DNA. The table for this sample lists 1 million or so distinct CDR3 sequences; 45% of them were counted only once. The ten most abundant clones make up around 18% of the sample. The sample was blood. Every receptor here comes from a woman between 55 and 75 years old in good health.

In this sample, this clonotype turned up a few times. This sequence joins TRBV6-5 and TRBJ2-7; 7 bases map to TRBD2. Germline values: CDR1 MNHEY, CDR2 SVGAGI. V gave up 8 bases and J gave up 0 bases; unmatched junction bases: 7. CDR3 length: 14 amino acids. Here the CDR3 reads CASGSGGGSYEQYF. CDR3 DNA: TGTGCCAGCGGTTCGGGAGGCGGCTCCTACGAGCAGTACTTC.

This clonotype was seen a few times. The J gene is TRBJ2-1, the V gene TRBV6-2 or TRBV6-3, with D hard to call. Germline V lookup: CDR1 MNHEY, CDR2 SVGEGT. The CDR3 has 15 amino acids. The germline V and J ends were trimmed by 4 bases and 6 bases, with 16 bases remaining between them. The CDR3 sequence is CASSLRPQIGNEQFF. The CDR3 region has the DNA TGTGCCAGCAGTTTGCGCCCCCAGATTGGCAATGAGCAGTTCTTC.

This clonotype occurred a few times. With a much larger clone just one base away, this may be a read error. This chain joins TRBV7-2 and TRBJ2-1, with D maybe TRBD2 (6 bases). Gene TRBJ2-7 matches the end of the DNA better, so the J call may be wrong. The CDR3 length is 15 residues. CDR1 SGHTA and CDR2 FQGNSA come from the germline V gene. The CDR3 loop is CASSSGLRYYNEQYF. The CDR3 DNA reads TGTGCCAGCAGCTCCGGACTAAGATACTACAATGAGCAGTACTTC.

This clonotype was detected ten times or more. One end of the junction is discordant with germline, which a read error may explain. The chain combines TRBV28 with TRBJ2-7; no reliable D call. CDR3 length: 13 amino acids. Per germline, CDR1 MDHEN and CDR2 SYDVKM. The CDR3 reads CASSLSGTYEQYF. The CDR3 region has the DNA TGTGCCAGCAGCTTATCTGGGACCTACGAGCAGTACTTC.

Details on this clonotype: A single base separates this from a much larger clone, so it may be a read error. The rearrangement uses TRBV11-2 and TRBJ2-7; no clear D gene. Germline V lookup: CDR1 SGHAT, CDR2 FQNNGV. V gave up 5 bases and J gave up 5 bases, with 7 bases separating them. CDR3 size: 11 residues. CDR3 loop: CASSHNDEQYF. CDR3 nucleotide sequence: TGTGCCAGCAGCCACAACGACGAGCAGTACTTC.

CDR3 sequence reads: CASSLSQLHGYTF. The CDR3 region has the DNA TGTGCCAGCAGCTTAAGCCAACTCCATGGCTACACCTTC. J is TRBJ1-2 and V is TRBV7-3; no reliable D call. V was pared by 1 base and J by 6 bases, with 9 bases between. This CDR3 spans 13 amino acids. Germline V lookup: CDR1 SGHTA, CDR2 FQGTGA.

This clonotype was detected many times. V usage is TRBV29-1 and J usage is TRBJ1-4; no clear D gene. CDR1 is SQVTM and CDR2 is ANQGSEA in the germline V gene. The CDR3 loop spans 13 amino acids. Trimming pared 4 bases from V and 7 bases from J, leaving 13 bases between. The CDR3 DNA is TGCAGCGTTGTAGGCGCTACGACTGAAAAACTGTTTTTT. Amino acid sequence: CSVVGATTEKLFF.

CDR3 nucleotide sequence: TGCGCCAGCAGCTTGCATGAGACCCAGTACTTC. Translation: CASSLHETQYF. V usage is TRBV5-1 and J usage is TRBJ2-5; the D is unclear. V shed 1 base and J shed 5 bases, with 3 bases lying between them. This CDR3 is built from 11 residues. Looked up from germline, CDR1 is SGHRS and CDR2 is YFSETQ. Filled out from reference TRBV5-1 and TRBJ2-5, the complete variable domain reads KAGVTQTPRYLIKTRGQQVTLSCSPISGHRSVSWYQQTPGQGLQFLFEYFSETQRNKGNFPGRFSGRQFSNSRSEMNVSTLELGDSALYLCASSLHETQYFGPGTRLLVL.

The chain joins TRBV20-1 to TRBJ2-7; tentatively, D is TRBD2 (5 bases). This CDR3 is 14 amino acids long. Germline lookup yields CDR1 DFQATT and CDR2 SNEGSKA (reference sequence). V was clipped by 3 bases and J by 3 bases, with 15 bases between them. The CDR3 reads CSASVTRSGYEQYF. In DNA form, the CDR3 reads TGCAGTGCTAGCGTCACTAGGTCGGGCTACGAGCAGTACTTC.

The chain joins TRBV9 to TRBJ2-3; no definite D call. The CDR3 is 11 residues long. Per the germline V gene, CDR1 is SGDLS and CDR2 is YYNGEE. Trimming removed 2 bases from V and 11 bases from J, with 9 bases in between. The chain's CDR3 is CASSVGSRQYF. In DNA form, the CDR3 reads TGTGCCAGCAGCGTGGGCTCACGGCAGTATTTT.

This clonotype came up a few times. The chain carries TRBV20-1 and TRBJ2-5; D call uncertain. Germline assignment: CDR1 DFQATT and CDR2 SNEGSKA (reference sequence). V was pared by 6 bases and J by 3 bases, with 20 bases between. There are 15 residues in the CDR3. Here the CDR3 reads CSARTRQAWEETQYF. In DNA form, the CDR3 reads TGCAGTGCCCGAACCCGGCAGGCCTGGGAAGAGACCCAGTACTTC.

This clonotype turned up a few times. The chain is built from TRBV7-3 and TRBJ1-2; D not certain. Germline V CDR1 and CDR2: SGHTA, FQGTGA. The CDR3 totals 14 residues. V dropped 5 bases and J dropped 5 bases, with 15 bases sitting between them. CDR3 sequence (DNA): TGTGCCAGCAGCCCTTCAGAGGGCCCGTATGGCTACACCTTC. This gives the protein CASSPSEGPYGYTF.

The chain combines TRBV20-1 with TRBJ2-7, with 8 bases matching TRBD1. Per the germline V gene, CDR1 is DFQATT and CDR2 is SNEGSKA (reference sequence). This CDR3 region has 14 residues. The trim removed 6 bases at V and 2 bases at J, leaving 9 bases unmatched. Here the CDR3 reads CSAVGQGATYEQYF. Here the CDR3 DNA reads TGCAGTGCCGTTGGACAGGGAGCGACCTACGAGCAGTACTTC.

This clonotype was observed a few times. The chain has TRBV27 and TRBJ2-7; 8 positions agree with TRBD1. This CDR3 has 15 amino acids. V lost 4 bases, J lost 5 bases, and 10 bases stayed unmatched. Germline V gene lookup returns CDR1 MNHEY and CDR2 SMNVEV (reference sequence). CDR3 sequence (DNA): TGTGCCAGCAGTTCCGGTGGGGCAGGGGGCGACGAGCAGTACTTC. It translates to CASSSGGAGGDEQYF.

This chain uses TRBV2 with TRBJ2-1, with D possibly being TRBD2 (5 bases). The CDR3 length is 13 residues. Germline CDR1 and CDR2: SNHLY and FYNNEI. V was trimmed by 5 bases and J by 10 bases, leaving 15 bases between them. Here the CDR3 reads CASSISSEGEQFF. CDR3 nucleotides: TGTGCCAGCAGTATTAGCAGCGAGGGAGAGCAGTTCTTC.

The genes are TRBV20-1 and TRBJ1-2; D is uncertain. CDR3 size: 11 residues. Germline lookup yields CDR1 DFQATT and CDR2 SNEGSKA (reference sequence). V was trimmed by 7 bases and J by 7 bases, leaving 13 bases between them. This CDR3 reads CSVFGKGGYTF. The CDR3 DNA follows: TGCAGTGTTTTCGGGAAAGGTGGCTACACCTTC.

The gene calls are TRBV7-8 and TRBJ2-4, with D hard to call. The DNA end lines up better with TRBJ2-7; the J call may be wrong. Germline lookup yields CDR1 SGHVS and CDR2 FQNEAQ. The CDR3 runs to 13 residues. This CDR3 reads CASDPGVSYEQYF. CDR3 DNA: TGTGCCAGCGACCCAGGAGTCTCCTACGAGCAGTACTTC.

The rearrangement joins TRBV5-1 to TRBJ1-1; D is perhaps TRBD1 (6 bases). V gave up 4 bases and J gave up 2 bases, with 12 bases separating them. The length of the CDR3 is 14 residues. In germline, CDR1 is SGHRS, CDR2 YFSETQ. CDR3 loop: CASSATGSNTEAFF. As DNA, the CDR3 is TGCGCCAGCAGCGCAACAGGGTCAAACACTGAAGCTTTCTTT.

CDR3 sequence reads: CASSLPGLAGAGANVLTF. In DNA, the CDR3 is TGTGCCAGCAGTTTACCGGGACTAGCGGGAGCTGGGGCCAACGTCCTGACTTTC. The gene calls are TRBV28 and TRBJ2-6; the match to TRBD2 covers 14 bases. V gave up 2 bases and J gave up 2 bases; unmatched junction bases: 2. This CDR3 has 18 residues. Germline values: CDR1 MDHEN, CDR2 SYDVKM. Supplemented by reference TRBV28 and TRBJ2-6, the full variable domain reads DVKVTQSSRYLVKRTGEKVFLECVQDMDHENMFWYRQDPGLGLRLIYFSYDVKMKEKGDIPEGYSVSREKKERFSLILESASTNQTSMYLCASSLPGLAGAGANVLTFGAGSRLTVL.

This clonotype turned up a few times. V usage is TRBV7-9 and J usage is TRBJ2-5, with 8 bases lining up with TRBD2. Trimming cost V 5 bases and J 2 bases; bases outside gene matches: 7. The CDR3 has 15 amino acids. Germline CDR1 is SEHNR and CDR2 is FQNEAQ (reference sequence). The DNA of the CDR3 is TGTGCCAGCAGCCCGGTGGTAGCGGGACAAGAGACCCAGTACTTC. It is translated as CASSPVVAGQETQYF. The full variable domain, rest sourced from reference TRBV7-9 and TRBJ2-5, is DTGVSQNPRHKITKRGQNVTFRCDPISEHNRLYWYRQTLGQGPEFLTYFQNEAQLEKSRLLSDRFSAERPKGSFSTLEIQRTEQGDSAMYLCASSPVVAGQETQYFGPGTRLLVL.

This clonotype came up once. V usage is TRBV4-1 and J usage is TRBJ1-1, with D unclear. The CDR3 consists of 12 residues. With 7 bases removed from V and 3 bases from J, the gap between germline ends came to 9 bases. CDR1 and CDR2 (germline): MGHRA, YSYEKL. In nucleotides, the CDR3 is TGCGCCAGCATGGGGAGGGACACTGAAGCTTTCTTT. It encodes CASMGRDTEAFF.

The J gene is TRBJ2-1, the V gene TRBV27, with TRBD2 matching 8 bases. The germline V gene encodes CDR1 MNHEY and CDR2 SMNVEV (reference sequence). The CDR3 has 16 amino acids. Germline trimming cut 7 bases from V and 5 bases from J; bases unmatched to any gene: 13. The CDR3: CASKVATSGPNNEQFF. As DNA, the CDR3 is TGTGCCAGCAAGGTTGCTACTAGCGGACCTAACAATGAGCAGTTCTTC.

This clonotype was seen more than once but under ten times. The chain employs TRBV15 and TRBJ1-3; tentatively, D is TRBD1 (5 bases). Germline CDR1 LNHNV, CDR2 YYDKDF (reference sequence). The V end was cut by 0 bases, the J end by 2 bases, with 8 bases between. The CDR3 is 15 amino acids. CDR3 sequence: CATSRDLQAGNTIYF. CDR3 nucleotide sequence: TGTGCCACCAGCAGAGATTTACAGGCTGGAAACACCATATATTTT. Filled out from reference TRBV15 and TRBJ1-3, the complete variable domain reads DAMVIQNPRYQVTQFGKPVTLSCSQTLNHNVMYWYQQKSSQAPKLLFHYYDKDFNNEADTPDNFQSRRPNTSFCFLDIRSPGLGDTAMYLCATSRDLQAGNTIYFGEGSWLTVV.

In its sample, this clonotype was seen a few times. The V call is TRBV29-1, the J call TRBJ2-1, with 8 bases identical to TRBD2. The CDR3 has 15 amino acids. Unmatched junction bases numbered 6, after V lost 0 bases and J lost 5 bases. From germline, CDR1 is SQVTM and CDR2 ANQGSEA. The CDR3 DNA is TGCAGCGTTGAAGAGGCGGGAGGTAGGGACAATGAGCAGTTCTTC. Protein product: CSVEEAGGRDNEQFF.

V usage is TRBV5-1 and J usage is TRBJ2-1; 12 bases match TRBD1. J was trimmed by 8 bases and V by 0 bases; bases with no gene match: 9. Germline values: CDR1 SGHRS, CDR2 YFSETQ. The length of the CDR3 is 17 residues. For the CDR3, the DNA is TGCGCCAGCAGCTTGGCCGGGACAGGGGGCCTTGGTGATGAGCAGTTCTTC. Translated, it gives CASSLAGTGGLGDEQFF.

This clonotype was observed a handful of times. This sequence joins TRBV20-1 and TRBJ1-5; D might be TRBD1 (6 bases). CDR3 size: 15 residues. In germline, CDR1 is DFQATT, CDR2 SNEGSKA (reference sequence). Deletions cut 4 bases from V and 5 bases from J, with 18 bases between. The DNA for the CDR3 is TGCAGTGCTACTACCTTTGGACAGCGAGATCAGCCCCAGCATTTT. It translates to CSATTFGQRDQPQHF.